Listed here are 2 T cell receptor beta chains from one sample, sequenced in a study of blood T cell repertoires in COVID-19. Measured with immunoSEQ multiplex PCR; TCRdb has only the in-frame clones, and not every one. The table has almost 350,000 clones, about nine tenths seen once. The material sequenced was peripheral blood. These receptors all come from a woman aged 60-75 years with COVID-19, enrolled during active disease.

V gene TRBV30 combines with J gene TRBJ2-6, with D perhaps matching TRBD1 (7 bases). There are 15 residues in the CDR3. V lost 5 bases and J lost 4, with 15 bases in between. Germline V lookup: CDR1 GTSNPN, CDR2 SVGIG (reference sequence). The CDR3 sequence: CAWWRGLSGANVLTF. The CDR3 region has the DNA TGTGCCTGGTGGAGGGGGCTGTCCGGGGCCAACGTCCTGACTTTC. The full variable domain, rest sourced from reference TRBV30 and TRBJ2-6, is SQTIHQWPATLVQPVGSPLSLECTVEGTSNPNLYWYRQAAGRGLQLLFYSVGIGQISSEVPQNLSASRPQDRQFILSSKKLLLSDSGFYLCAWWRGLSGANVLTFGAGSRLTVL.

The gene calls are TRBV28 and TRBJ1-5; D not certain. Germline CDR1 is MDHEN and CDR2 is SYDVKM. The ends were cut back, 4 bases at V and 7 bases at J, with 8 bases in the middle. The CDR3 totals 12 residues. The DNA for the CDR3 is TGTGCCAGCAGTTCGGGAGCGCAGCCCCAGCATTTT. This translates into CASSSGAQPQHF.